This TCR beta chain was captured by sequencing in a study of T cell repertoires in cytomegalovirus infection. This clonotype was recorded at least ten times. Trimming removed 0 bases at V and 7 bases at J, with 16 bases between. Looked up from germline, CDR1 is SGHRS and CDR2 is YFSETQ. The CDR3 runs 16 residues. TCRdb reanalysed the reads using MiXCR and keeps one entry per CDR3 protein. The table shows 170,000 or so distinct CDR3 sequences, with roughly an eighth occurring only once. Sequencing was carried out using PBMCs. The sequence came from a human donor in good health (CMV status not recorded). Some clones in this sample may be carry-over from other donors' samples. This chain links TRBV5-1 with TRBJ1-4; no firm D call. The CDR3 coding sequence is TGCGCCAGCAGCTTGGCCGGGGATTACTACGTTGAAAAACTGTTTTTT. It encodes CASSLAGDYYVEKLFF.